This T cell receptor beta chain was observed in a study of shared clonotypes between healthy human individuals. Study observations and caveats: Represented diversity (both genetic and exposure-history) was limited by the small number of donors. Blood was the sole source, and tissue repertoires probably differ.

This clone has only a few counts. Its antigen is not identified. An approximately 200 ng quantity of DNA, 32,000 or so T cell genomes, went into the sorted-subset replicate PCRs. Here immunoSEQ multiplex PCR was the method, and the copy in TCRdb shows in-frame clones only, minus some. Among millions of clones, more than 80% were seen once, and the ten largest hold roughly 0.15%. The germline V and J ends were trimmed by 3 bases and 1 base, with 7 bases remaining between them. Looked up from germline, CDR1 is ENHRY and CDR2 is SYGVKD. The CDR3 has 14 residues. The TCR sequence derives from a man between 18 and 29 years old in good health. V gene TRBV10-3 combines with J gene TRBJ1-5; D is unclear. Input material: naive CD4+ T cells sorted from blood. Subset noted: CD45RA+ positively selected. The CDR3 is CAISEMGSNQPQHF. The CDR3 DNA reads TGTGCCATCAGTGAAATGGGGAGCAATCAGCCCCAGCATTTT.